This note documents a single T cell receptor beta chain sequence. Its antigen remains unidentified. The read stops 3 residues short of the end of the CDR3; the missing end is completed from the germline J gene. The CDR3 covers 15 residues. The germline V gene encodes CDR1 SEHNR and CDR2 FQNEAQ (reference sequence). Losses at the gene ends were 5 bases for V and 0 bases for J; bases not matched to a gene: 5. This sample stems from a study of T cells in women clearing cervical HPV infection. The overall study: Controls' single incident HPV16 infection cleared within 12 months without precancer. The study's findings and limits: Combining TCR richness with V gene abundances gave approximately 0.8 AUC. Effector/memory and HPV-specific T cells were not isolated, and association timing is unknown.

Data came from immunoSEQ multiplex PCR; TCRdb stores just in-frame clones and leaves some out. Recorded for this sample: tens of thousands of clones. HPV was found by MY09/MY11 PCR and dot-blot genotyping. The TCR comes from a woman between 18 and 70 years old with a cervical HPV16 infection that either progressed to CIN3+ or cleared (not recorded which). The rearrangement links TRBV7-9 to TRBJ2-3, with 7 bases matching TRBD1. Sequencing was carried out using blood buffy coat. The covered CDR3 bases are TGTGCCAGCAGCCACACACAGGGGAGCACAGATACG. Its protein product is CASSHTQGSTDT. The entire CDR3 is CASSHTQGSTDTQYF. Complete variable domain (other parts from reference TRBV7-9 and TRBJ2-3): DTGVSQNPRHKITKRGQNVTFRCDPISEHNRLYWYRQTLGQGPEFLTYFQNEAQLEKSRLLSDRFSAERPKGSFSTLEIQRTEQGDSAMYLCASSHTQGSTDTQYFGPGTRLTVL.